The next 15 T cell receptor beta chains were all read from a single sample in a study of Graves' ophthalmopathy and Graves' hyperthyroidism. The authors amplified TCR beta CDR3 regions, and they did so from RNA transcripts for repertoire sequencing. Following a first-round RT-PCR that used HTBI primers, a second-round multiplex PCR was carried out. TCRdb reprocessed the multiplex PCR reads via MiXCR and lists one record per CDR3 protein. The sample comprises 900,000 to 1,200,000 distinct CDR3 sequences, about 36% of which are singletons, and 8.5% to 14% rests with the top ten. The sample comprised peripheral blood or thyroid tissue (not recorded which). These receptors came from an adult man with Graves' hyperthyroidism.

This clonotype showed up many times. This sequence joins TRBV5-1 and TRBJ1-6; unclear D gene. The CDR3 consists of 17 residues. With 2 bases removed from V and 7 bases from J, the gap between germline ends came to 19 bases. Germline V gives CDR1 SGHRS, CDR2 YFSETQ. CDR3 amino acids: CASSFGEPTETNSPLHF. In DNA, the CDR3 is TGCGCCAGCAGCTTTGGGGAACCGACCGAAACGAATTCACCCCTCCACTTT. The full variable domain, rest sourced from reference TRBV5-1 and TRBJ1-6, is KAGVTQTPRYLIKTRGQQVTLSCSPISGHRSVSWYQQTPGQGLQFLFEYFSETQRNKGNFPGRFSGRQFSNSRSEMNVSTLELGDSALYLCASSFGEPTETNSPLHFGNGTRLTVT.

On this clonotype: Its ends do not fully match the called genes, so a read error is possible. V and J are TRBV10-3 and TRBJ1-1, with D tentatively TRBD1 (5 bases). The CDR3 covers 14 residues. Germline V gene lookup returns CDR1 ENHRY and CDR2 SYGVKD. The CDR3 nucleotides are TGTGCCAGCAGTAACGGGGGTCTGAACACTGAAGCTTTCTTT. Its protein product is CASSNGGLNTEAFF.

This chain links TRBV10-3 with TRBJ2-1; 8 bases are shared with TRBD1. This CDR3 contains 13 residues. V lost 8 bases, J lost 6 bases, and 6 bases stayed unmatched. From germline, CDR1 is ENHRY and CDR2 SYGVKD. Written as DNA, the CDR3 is TGTGCCATCTGTCAGGGGGCGATCAATGAGCAGTTCTTC. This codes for CAICQGAINEQFF.

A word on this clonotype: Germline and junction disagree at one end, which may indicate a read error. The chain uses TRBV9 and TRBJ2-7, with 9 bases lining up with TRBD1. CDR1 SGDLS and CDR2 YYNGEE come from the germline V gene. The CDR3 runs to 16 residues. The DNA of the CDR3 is TGCGCCAGCAGTGTGCCGGGACAGGGCATCTCCTACGAGCAGTACTTC. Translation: CASSVPGQGISYEQYF. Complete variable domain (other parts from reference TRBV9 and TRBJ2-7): DSGVTQTPKHLITATGQRVTLRCSPRSGDLSVYWYQQSLDQGLQFLIQYYNGEERAKGNILERFSAQQFPDLHSELNLSSLELGDSALYFCASSVPGQGISYEQYFGPGTRLTVT.

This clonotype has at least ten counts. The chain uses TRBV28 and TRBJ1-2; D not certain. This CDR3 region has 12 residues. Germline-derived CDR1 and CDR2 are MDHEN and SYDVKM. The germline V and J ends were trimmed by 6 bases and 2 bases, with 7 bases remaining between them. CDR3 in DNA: TGTGCCAGCAGCATGAGGAACTATGGCTACACCTTC. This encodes CASSMRNYGYTF.

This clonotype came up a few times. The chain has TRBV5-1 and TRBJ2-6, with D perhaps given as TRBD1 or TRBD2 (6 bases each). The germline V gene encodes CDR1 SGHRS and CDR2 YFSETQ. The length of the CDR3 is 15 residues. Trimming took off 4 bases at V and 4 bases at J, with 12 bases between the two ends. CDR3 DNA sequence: TGCGCCAGCAGCCCGGGGGCGCACGGGGCCAACGTCCTGACTTTC. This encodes CASSPGAHGANVLTF.

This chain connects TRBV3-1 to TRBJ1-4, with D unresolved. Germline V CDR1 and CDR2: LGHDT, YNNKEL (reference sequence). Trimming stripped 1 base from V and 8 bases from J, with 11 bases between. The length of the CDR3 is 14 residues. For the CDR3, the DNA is TGTGCCAGCAGCCAAGGCCCCAGGAGCGAAAAACTGTTTTTT. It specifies CASSQGPRSEKLFF.

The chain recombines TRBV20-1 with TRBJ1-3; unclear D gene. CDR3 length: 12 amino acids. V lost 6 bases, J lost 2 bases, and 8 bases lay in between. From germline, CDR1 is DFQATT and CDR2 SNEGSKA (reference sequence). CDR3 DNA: TGCAGTGCGCCAGGCACTGGAAACACCATATATTTT. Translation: CSAPGTGNTIYF.

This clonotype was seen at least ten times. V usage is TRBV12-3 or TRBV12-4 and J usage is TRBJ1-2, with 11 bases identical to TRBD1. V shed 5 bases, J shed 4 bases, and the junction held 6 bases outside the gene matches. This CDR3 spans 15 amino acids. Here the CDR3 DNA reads TGTGCCAGCAGTAATTGGGACAGGGGGTTCTATGGCTACACCTTC. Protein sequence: CASSNWDRGFYGYTF.

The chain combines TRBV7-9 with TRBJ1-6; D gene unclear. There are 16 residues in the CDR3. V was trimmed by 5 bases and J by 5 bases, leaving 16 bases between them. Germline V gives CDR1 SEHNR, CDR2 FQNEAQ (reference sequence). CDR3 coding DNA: TGTGCCAGCAGCCCCGTGCGTTCCGGAGATAATTCACCCCTCCACTTT. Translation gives CASSPVRSGDNSPLHF.

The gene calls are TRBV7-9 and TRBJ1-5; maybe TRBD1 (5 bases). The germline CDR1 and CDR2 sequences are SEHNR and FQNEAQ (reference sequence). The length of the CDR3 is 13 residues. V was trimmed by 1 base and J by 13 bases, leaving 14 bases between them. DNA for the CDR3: TGTGCCAGCAGCTTAGGGCCGGGGCAGACACAGCATTTT. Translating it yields CASSLGPGQTQHF. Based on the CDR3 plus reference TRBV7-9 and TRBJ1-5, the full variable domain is DTGVSQNPRHKITKRGQNVTFRCDPISEHNRLYWYRQTLGQGPEFLTYFQNEAQLEKSRLLSDRFSAERPKGSFSTLEIQRTEQGDSAMYLCASSLGPGQTQHFGDGTRLSIL.

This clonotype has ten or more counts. The CDR3 is CASSESGRGFQETQYF. CDR3 in DNA: TGTGCCAGCAGTGAAAGCGGGAGGGGGTTCCAAGAGACCCAGTACTTC. This chain joins TRBV2 and TRBJ2-5, with 10 bases fitting TRBD2. The CDR3 spans 16 residues. V dropped 2 bases and J dropped 1; count of bases not matched to a gene: 4. Germline loops: CDR1 SNHLY, CDR2 FYNNEI.

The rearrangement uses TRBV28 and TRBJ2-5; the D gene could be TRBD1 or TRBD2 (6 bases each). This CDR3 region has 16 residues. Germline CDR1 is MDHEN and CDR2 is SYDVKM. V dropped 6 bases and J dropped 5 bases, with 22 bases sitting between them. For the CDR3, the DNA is TGTGCCAGCAGCACCCCAGTTAGAGGAGGGGGGGAGACCCAGTACTTC. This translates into CASSTPVRGGGETQYF.

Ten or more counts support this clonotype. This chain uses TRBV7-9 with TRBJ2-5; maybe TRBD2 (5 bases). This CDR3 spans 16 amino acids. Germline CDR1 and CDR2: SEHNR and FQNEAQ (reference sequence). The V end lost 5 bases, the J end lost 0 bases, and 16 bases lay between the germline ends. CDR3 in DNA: TGTGCCAGCAGCCCCTCGGCAGGACTGTACCAAGAGACCCAGTACTTC. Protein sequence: CASSPSAGLYQETQYF.

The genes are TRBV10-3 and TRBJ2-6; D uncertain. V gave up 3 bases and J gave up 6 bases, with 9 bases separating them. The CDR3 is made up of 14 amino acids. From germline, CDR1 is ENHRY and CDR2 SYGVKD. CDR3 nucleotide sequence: TGTGCCATCAGTGACACTCTGACGGCCAACGTCCTGACTTTC. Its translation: CAISDTLTANVLTF.